Following are 12 T cell receptor beta chains from one sample sequenced in a study of technical replicates of blood from several donors. Assay used: immunoSEQ multiplex PCR; TCRdb lists only in-frame clones, some missing. Of around 90,000 clones listed, around 94% are singletons. The sample taken for sequencing was T cells isolated from PBMCs. These receptors were collected from a human donor in good health.

The rearrangement links TRBV6-5 to TRBJ2-7; TRBD1 is a possible D gene (5 bases). V was cut by 2 bases and J by 2 bases, with 7 bases left in between. Per the germline V gene, CDR1 is MNHEY and CDR2 is SVGAGI. This CDR3 has 13 amino acids. The CDR3 region has the DNA TGTGCCAGCAGTTACCAGGGTACCTACGAGCAGTACTTC. Residues: CASSYQGTYEQYF.

The chain employs TRBV5-1 and TRBJ2-7; TRBD2 matches at 9 bases. Germline V gene data show CDR1 as SGHRS and CDR2 as YFSETQ. The CDR3 extends over 15 amino acids. V lost 0 bases and J lost 3; bases outside the gene matches: 4. CDR3 in amino acids: CASSLALAGYYEQYF. CDR3 nucleotides: TGCGCCAGCAGCTTGGCTCTAGCGGGATACTACGAGCAGTACTTC.

The rearrangement links TRBV10-1 to TRBJ1-5; perhaps TRBD1 as D (5 bases). Germline assignment: CDR1 WNHNN and CDR2 SYGVQD (reference sequence). The germline V and J ends were trimmed by 0 bases and 5 bases, with 8 bases remaining between them. The CDR3 spans 14 residues. The CDR3: CASSESGDDQPQHF. The CDR3 DNA reads as TGCGCCAGCAGTGAGTCAGGGGATGATCAGCCCCAGCATTTT.

The CDR3 bases are TGCAGCGTTGATCGGGGTAATACTGAAGCTTTCTTT. Translation: CSVDRGNTEAFF. The J gene is TRBJ1-1, the V gene TRBV29-1; no firm D call. This CDR3 is 12 amino acids long. Deletions cut 3 bases from V and 5 bases from J, with 10 bases between. Germline V gives CDR1 SQVTM, CDR2 ANQGSEA.

The V gene is TRBV4-3, the J gene TRBJ1-2; possibly TRBD1 for D (6 bases). The germline gives CDR1 LGHNA, CDR2 YSLEER. The CDR3 extends over 16 amino acids. Deletions cut 0 bases from V and 5 bases from J, with 16 bases between. The CDR3 sequence is CASSQDRRTEVYGYTF. The DNA for the CDR3 is TGCGCCAGCAGCCAAGATCGTAGGACAGAGGTTTATGGCTACACCTTC.

The chain recombines TRBV4-2 with TRBJ2-7; the D gene is possibly TRBD2 (5 bases). This CDR3 contains 13 residues. Germline V CDR1 and CDR2: LGHNA, YNFKEQ. V was pared by 8 bases and J by 1 base, with 12 bases between. The CDR3 coding sequence is TGTGCCAGCGAGCGGTTGGGGTCCTACGAGCAGTACTTC. Protein sequence: CASERLGSYEQYF.

The chain joins TRBV28 to TRBJ2-5; 8 positions agree with TRBD2. This CDR3 has 15 amino acids. Germline V gene lookup returns CDR1 MDHEN and CDR2 SYDVKM. V gave up 8 bases and J gave up 2 bases; unmatched junction bases: 10. The CDR3 protein is CASPPGGRGQETQYF. The CDR3 bases are TGTGCCAGCCCCCCGGGAGGGAGGGGACAAGAGACCCAGTACTTC.

The rearrangement joins TRBV30 to TRBJ1-2; D is possibly TRBD1 (6 bases). There are 14 residues in the CDR3. Germline V lookup: CDR1 GTSNPN, CDR2 SVGIG (reference sequence). V lost 5 bases to trimming and J lost 2 bases, with 15 bases between them. CDR3 protein: CAWRLTGSNYGYTF. The CDR3 DNA follows: TGTGCCTGGCGTCTTACAGGGTCCAACTATGGCTACACCTTC.

This sequence joins TRBV11-2 and TRBJ1-1; 7 bases are a match to TRBD1. The CDR3 is 17 residues long. Germline V gene data show CDR1 as SGHAT and CDR2 as FQNNGV. Unmatched junction bases numbered 18, after V lost 6 bases and J lost 5 bases. CDR3 DNA sequence: TGTGCCAGCAGATCCCAAGGGGCAGGGGGGTATCAGACTGAAGCTTTCTTT. Translating it yields CASRSQGAGGYQTEAFF.

This sequence joins TRBV15 and TRBJ2-7; TRBD1 aligns across 9 bases. In germline, CDR1 is LNHNV, CDR2 YYDKDF (reference sequence). The V and J ends lost 8 bases and 6 bases, in that order; junction bases with no gene match: 8. The CDR3 is 13 residues long. The CDR3 protein is CATGTGLDSEQYF. The CDR3, as DNA: TGTGCCACCGGGACAGGGTTAGATTCCGAGCAGTACTTC.

The sample holds one count of this clone. The V and J genes are TRBV30 and TRBJ1-3; D remains ambiguous. Trimming stripped 2 bases from V and 0 bases from J, with 5 bases between. Looked up from germline, CDR1 is GTSNPN and CDR2 is SVGIG (reference sequence). This CDR3 has 13 residues. Written as DNA, the CDR3 is TGTGCCTGGAGTTACAGCTCTGGAAACACCATATATTTT. Its protein product is CAWSYSSGNTIYF.

The chain recombines TRBV7-9 with TRBJ2-7; TRBD1 aligns across 7 bases. The CDR3 is made up of 16 amino acids. Germline-derived CDR1 and CDR2 are SEHNR and FQNEAQ (reference sequence). Trimming took 5 bases from V and 2 from J; bases not matched to a gene: 12. This CDR3 is CASSPTVGTEAYEQYF. CDR3 sequence (DNA): TGTGCCAGCAGCCCGACTGTTGGGACAGAAGCCTACGAGCAGTACTTC.